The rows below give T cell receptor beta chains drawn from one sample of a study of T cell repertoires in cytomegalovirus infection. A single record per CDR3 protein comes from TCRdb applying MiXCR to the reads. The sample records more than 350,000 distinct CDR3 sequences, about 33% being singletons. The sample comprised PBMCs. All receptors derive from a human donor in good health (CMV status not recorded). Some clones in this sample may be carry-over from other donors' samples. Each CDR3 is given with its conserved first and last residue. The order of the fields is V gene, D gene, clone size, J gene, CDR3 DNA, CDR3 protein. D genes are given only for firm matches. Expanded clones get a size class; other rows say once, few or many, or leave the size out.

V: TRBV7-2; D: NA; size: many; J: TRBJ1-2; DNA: TGTGCCAGCAGCTCCCGGAGCGATAACTATGGCTACACCTTC; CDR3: CASSSRSDNYGYTF
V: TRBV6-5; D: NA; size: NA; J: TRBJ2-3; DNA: TGTGCCAGCAGTTACTCGATAGGGGCAGGGGCCGGGACAGATACGCAGTATTTT; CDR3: CASSYSIGAGAGTDTQYF
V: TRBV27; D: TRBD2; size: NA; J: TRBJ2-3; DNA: TGTGCCAGCAGTTCGCCTGCATTACTAGCGATCCCCTTTGATACGCAGTATTTT; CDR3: CASSSPALLAIPFDTQYF
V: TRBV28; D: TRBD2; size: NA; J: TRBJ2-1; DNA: TGTGCCAGCAGTTCTCCGCGGGGGGGTTATAATGAGCAGTTCTTC; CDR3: CASSSPRGGYNEQFF
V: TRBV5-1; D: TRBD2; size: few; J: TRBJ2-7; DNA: TGCGCCAGCAGCGCCGGGACTACGCGCAACGAGCAGTACTTC; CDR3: CASSAGTTRNEQYF
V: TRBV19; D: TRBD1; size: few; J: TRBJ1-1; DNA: TGTGCCAGTAGCCCGATGACAGGGGGCGACTATCAGGGATCTGAAGCTTTCTTT; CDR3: CASSPMTGGDYQGSEAFF
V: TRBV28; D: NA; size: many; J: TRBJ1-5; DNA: TGTGCCAGCAGTTTATTAGGATCGGGCCTTCAACATAATCAGCCCCAGCATTTT; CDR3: CASSLLGSGLQHNQPQHF
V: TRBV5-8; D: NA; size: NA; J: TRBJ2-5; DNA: TGTGCCAGCGGCTTGGGGGAGTTAGAGTACCAAGAGACCCAGTACTTC; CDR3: CASGLGELEYQETQYF
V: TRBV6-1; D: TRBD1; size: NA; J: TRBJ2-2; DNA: TGTGCCAGCAGCTGGGACAGGGGGGACACCGGGGAGCTGTTTTTT; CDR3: CASSWDRGDTGELFF
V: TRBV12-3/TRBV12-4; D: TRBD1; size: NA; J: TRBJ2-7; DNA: TGTGCCAGCAGCCCACGGACAGGTTTTTCACACTACGAGCAGTACTTC; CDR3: CASSPRTGFSHYEQYF
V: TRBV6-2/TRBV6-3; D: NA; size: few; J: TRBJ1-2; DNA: TGTGCCAGCAGGCAACAGCTCGTTAACTATGGCTACACCTTC; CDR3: CASRQQLVNYGYTF
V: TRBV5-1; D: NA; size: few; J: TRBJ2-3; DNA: TGCGCCAGCAGCTCGGGGGACAAAAGCACAGATACGCAGTATTTT; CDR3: CASSSGDKSTDTQYF
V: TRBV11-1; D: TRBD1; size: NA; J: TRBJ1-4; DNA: TGTGCCAGTGCTCCGGGACAGCGCGATGAAAAACTGTTTTTT; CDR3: CASAPGQRDEKLFF
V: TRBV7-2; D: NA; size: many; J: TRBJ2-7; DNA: TGTGCCAGCAGCTTACCCACAGGGAACTTAGGATTGGGCTACGAGCAGTACTTC; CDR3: CASSLPTGNLGLGYEQYF
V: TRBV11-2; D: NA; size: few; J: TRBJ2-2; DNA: TGTGCCAGCAGCTCCTGGCAGGGAACGAACACCGGGGAGCTGTTTTTT; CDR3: CASSSWQGTNTGELFF
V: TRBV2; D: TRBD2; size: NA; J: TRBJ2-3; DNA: TGTGCCAGCAGTGTAGATAGCGGGGGGAGCACAGATACGCAGTATTTT; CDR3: CASSVDSGGSTDTQYF
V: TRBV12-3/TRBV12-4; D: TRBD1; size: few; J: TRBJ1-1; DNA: TGTGCCAGCAGTAAACAGGGGCGCGTCACTGAAGCTTTCTTT; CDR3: CASSKQGRVTEAFF
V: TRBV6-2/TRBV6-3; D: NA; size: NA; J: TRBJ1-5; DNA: TGTGCCAGCAGTTCCCCCCCCAGAGGCAATCAGCCCCAGCATTTT; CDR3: CASSSPPRGNQPQHF
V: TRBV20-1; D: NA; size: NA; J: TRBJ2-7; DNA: TGCAGTGCTAGGATCCCTAACAGAAGCTCCTACGAGCAGTACTTC; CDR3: CSARIPNRSSYEQYF